What follows is one TCR beta chain and its context. CDR1 is MNHEY and CDR2 is SMNVEV in the germline V gene (reference sequence). V was clipped by 6 bases and J by 5 bases; unmatched bases: 16. The CDR3 loop spans 17 amino acids. The repertoire was sequenced with immunoSEQ multiplex PCR; TCRdb's copy has only in-frame clones and lacks some. The table has roughly 240,000 clones, 65% to 90% seen once. These data come from a study of blood T cell repertoires in COVID-19. Turning to the study itself: Researchers got acute and convalescent COVID-19 samples from the United States, Italy and Spain.

The receptor comes from a woman aged 65 to 85 with acute or convalescent COVID-19. This sequence joins TRBV27 and TRBJ2-7; TRBD1 aligns across 10 bases. The sample was peripheral blood. The CDR3 is CASRHGQGVFLRDEQYF. The DNA of the CDR3 is TGTGCCAGCAGACATGGACAGGGGGTTTTTCTTCGGGACGAGCAGTACTTC.